This TCR beta chain was recorded in a study of radiation and T cells in renal cell carcinoma. On the study more broadly: Nephrectomy followed 15 Gy stereotactic body radiation by 4 weeks.

On this clone: Its target is not known.

Time point reported: blood 2 weeks post-SBRT. The sample's treatment: 15 Gy SBRT to primary tumor, nephrectomy 4 weeks later. Serial blood draws occurred at baseline and 2 and 4 weeks post-SBRT. Clear cell pathology was present in this patient's renal cell carcinoma. General study results and limits: In blood, top tumor clones expanded by 2 weeks, shrinking by 4.

Data came from immunoSEQ multiplex PCR; TCRdb stores just in-frame clones and leaves some out. The sample records approximately 120,000 clones, roughly four fifths being singletons. The source material was blood, sampled from a patient whose treatment included radiotherapy and nephrectomy. The source of this sequence is a man aged 45-65 years with renal cell carcinoma.

Here the CDR3 DNA reads TGTGCCAGCAGCGTAGTCGGCCTTCACACAGATACGCAGTATTTT. Protein sequence: CASSVVGLHTDTQYF. The chain uses TRBV9 and TRBJ2-3; D is undetermined. The CDR3 is made up of 15 amino acids. The germline CDR1 and CDR2 sequences are SGDLS and YYNGEE. V was trimmed by 0 bases and J by 2 bases, leaving 10 bases between them.